This TCR beta chain is drawn from a study of cytomegalovirus exposure and HLA in healthy donors. At the level of the study: Per a later analysis, the roughly 690 first-cohort and 100 to 150 validation repertoires shared one platform.

A word on this clone: What it binds is unknown. Other nucleotide sequences from this sample produce the same CDR3.

Study-level points and caveats: In vitro checks showed that a few CMV-associated chains really do target CMV antigens. According to the study, 180 or so TCR beta chains were cytomegalovirus-associated.

Produced via immunoSEQ multiplex PCR; TCRdb's table is partial and in-frame only. The data show approximately 98,000 clones, with 70% to 85% seen just once and around 3.1% held by the top ten. Trimming shortened V by 4 bases and J by 5 bases, and 9 bases separated the two germline ends. The CDR3 totals 13 residues. Germline loops: CDR1 SGDLS, CDR2 YYNGEE. The rearrangement links TRBV9 to TRBJ2-2; D not certain. This clonotype was sampled from a woman younger than 30 in good health and CMV-seronegative. Input material: PBMCs. The CDR3 reads CASSPSVTGELFF. DNA for the CDR3: TGTGCCAGCAGCCCGTCAGTGACCGGGGAGCTGTTTTTT.